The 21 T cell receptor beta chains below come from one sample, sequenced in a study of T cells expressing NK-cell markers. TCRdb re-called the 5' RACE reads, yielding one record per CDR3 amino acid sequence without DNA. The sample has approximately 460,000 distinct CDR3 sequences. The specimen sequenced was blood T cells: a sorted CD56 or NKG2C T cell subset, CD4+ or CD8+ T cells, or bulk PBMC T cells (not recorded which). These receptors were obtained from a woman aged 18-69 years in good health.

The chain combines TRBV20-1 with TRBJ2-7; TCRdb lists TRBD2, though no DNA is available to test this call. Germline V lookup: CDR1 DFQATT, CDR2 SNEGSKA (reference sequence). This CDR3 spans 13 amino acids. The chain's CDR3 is CSAGRTVTYEQYF.

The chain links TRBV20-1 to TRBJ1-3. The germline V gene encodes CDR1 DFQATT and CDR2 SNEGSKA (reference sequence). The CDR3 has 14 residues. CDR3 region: CSAADRRRGNTIYF.

CDR3 amino acids: CATAPTSGANTQYF. The chain couples TRBV4-2 to TRBJ2-3; TCRdb names TRBD2, which stays unverified in the absence of DNA. This CDR3 comprises 14 residues. CDR1 LGHNA and CDR2 YNFKEQ come from the germline V gene.

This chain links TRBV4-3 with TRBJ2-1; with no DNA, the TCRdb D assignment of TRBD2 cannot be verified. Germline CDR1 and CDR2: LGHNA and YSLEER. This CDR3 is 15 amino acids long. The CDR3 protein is CASSDGTSGGYEQFF.

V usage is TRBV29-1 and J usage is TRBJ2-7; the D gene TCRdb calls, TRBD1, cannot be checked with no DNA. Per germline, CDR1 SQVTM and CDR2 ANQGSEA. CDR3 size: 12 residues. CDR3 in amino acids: CSVGVQGYEQYF.

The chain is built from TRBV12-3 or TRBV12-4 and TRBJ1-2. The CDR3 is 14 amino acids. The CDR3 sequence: CATRPPGWDYGYTF.

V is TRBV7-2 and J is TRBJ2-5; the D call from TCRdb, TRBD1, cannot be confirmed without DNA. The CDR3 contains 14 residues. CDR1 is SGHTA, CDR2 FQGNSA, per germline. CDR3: CASSSGHGLETQYF.

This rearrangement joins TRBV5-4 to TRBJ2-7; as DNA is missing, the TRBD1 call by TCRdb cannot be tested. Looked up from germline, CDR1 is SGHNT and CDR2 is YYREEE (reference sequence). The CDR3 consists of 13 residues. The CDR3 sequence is CASSAPLDDEQYF.

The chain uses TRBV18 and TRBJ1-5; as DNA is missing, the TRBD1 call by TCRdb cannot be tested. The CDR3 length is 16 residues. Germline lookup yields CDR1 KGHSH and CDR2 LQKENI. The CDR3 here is CASSRTGGDSNQPQHF.

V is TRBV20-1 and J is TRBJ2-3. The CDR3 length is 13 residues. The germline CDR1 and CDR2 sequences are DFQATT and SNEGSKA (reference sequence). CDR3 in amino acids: CSAVLTSTDTQYF.

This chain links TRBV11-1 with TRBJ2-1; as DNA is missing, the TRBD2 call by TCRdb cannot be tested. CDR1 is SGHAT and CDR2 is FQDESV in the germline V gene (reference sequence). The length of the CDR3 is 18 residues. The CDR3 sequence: CASSPNPWTSGRAFEQFF.

The CDR3 spells CASSYRDSYGYTF. The V and J genes are TRBV6-5 and TRBJ1-2; lacking DNA, the TRBD1 call made by TCRdb goes unchecked. CDR3 length: 13 residues. Germline CDR1 and CDR2: MNHEY and SVGAGI.

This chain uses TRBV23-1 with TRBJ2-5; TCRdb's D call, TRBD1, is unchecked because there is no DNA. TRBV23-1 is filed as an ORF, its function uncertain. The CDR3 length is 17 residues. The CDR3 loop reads CASSRRGGPPIPETQYF.

CDR3 sequence reads: CSASLTGNEQFF. This rearrangement joins TRBV20-1 to TRBJ2-1. The CDR3 has 12 amino acids. Germline values: CDR1 DFQATT, CDR2 SNEGSKA (reference sequence).

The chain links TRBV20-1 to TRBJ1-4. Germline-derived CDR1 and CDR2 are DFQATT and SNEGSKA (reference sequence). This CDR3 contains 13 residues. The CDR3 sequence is CSAADGYYEKLFF.

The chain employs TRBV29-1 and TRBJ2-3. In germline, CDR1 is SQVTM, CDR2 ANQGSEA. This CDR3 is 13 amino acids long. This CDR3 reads CSVSVRSTDTQYF.

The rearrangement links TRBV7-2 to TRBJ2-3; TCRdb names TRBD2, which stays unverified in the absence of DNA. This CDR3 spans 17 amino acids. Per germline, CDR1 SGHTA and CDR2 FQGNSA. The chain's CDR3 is CASSPRSAYASQDTQYF.

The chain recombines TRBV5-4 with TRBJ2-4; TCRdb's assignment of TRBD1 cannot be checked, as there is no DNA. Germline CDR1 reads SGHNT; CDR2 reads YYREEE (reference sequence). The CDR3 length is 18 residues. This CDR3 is CASSSELGKGPPKNIQYF.

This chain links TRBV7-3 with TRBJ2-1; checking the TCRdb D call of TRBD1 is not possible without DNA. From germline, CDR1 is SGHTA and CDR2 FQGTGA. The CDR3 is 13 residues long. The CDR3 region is CASSFTPVTEQFF.

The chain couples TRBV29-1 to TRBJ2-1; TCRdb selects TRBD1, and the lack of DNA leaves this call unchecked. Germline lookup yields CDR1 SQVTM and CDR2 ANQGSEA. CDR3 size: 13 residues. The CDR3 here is CSPWASSYNEQFF.

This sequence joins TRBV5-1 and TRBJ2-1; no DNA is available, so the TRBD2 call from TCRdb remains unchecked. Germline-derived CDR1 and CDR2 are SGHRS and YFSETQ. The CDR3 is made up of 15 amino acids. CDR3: CASSARGSSYNEQFF.